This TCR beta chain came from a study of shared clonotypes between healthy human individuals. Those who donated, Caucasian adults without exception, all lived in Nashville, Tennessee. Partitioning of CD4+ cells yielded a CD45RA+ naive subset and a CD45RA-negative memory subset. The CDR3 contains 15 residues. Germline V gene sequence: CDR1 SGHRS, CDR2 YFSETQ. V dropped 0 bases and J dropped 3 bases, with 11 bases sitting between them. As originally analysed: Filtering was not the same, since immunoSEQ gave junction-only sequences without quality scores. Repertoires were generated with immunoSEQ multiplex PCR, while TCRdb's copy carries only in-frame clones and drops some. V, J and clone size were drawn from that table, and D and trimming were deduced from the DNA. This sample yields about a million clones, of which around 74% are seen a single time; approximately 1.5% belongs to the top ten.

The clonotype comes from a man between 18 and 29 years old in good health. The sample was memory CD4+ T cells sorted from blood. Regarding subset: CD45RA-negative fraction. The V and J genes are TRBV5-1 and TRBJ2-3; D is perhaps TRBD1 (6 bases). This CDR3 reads CASSLDGTRTDTQYF. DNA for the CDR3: TGCGCCAGCAGCTTGGATGGGACACGGACAGATACGCAGTATTTT.